These 9 T cell receptor beta chains came from one sample sequenced in a study of blood T cells in healthy people across ages. Combining a sample-barcoded 5' primer with a J-beta primer mix, a second PCR ran for roughly 7 to 12 cycles. TCRdb used MiXCR to reprocess the 5' RACE reads, holding one entry per CDR3 protein. This sample yields roughly 1,800,000 distinct CDR3 sequences, of which about 49% are seen a single time; approximately 2.1% belongs to the top ten. Sequenced sample: blood. The receptors were sampled from a woman aged 40 to 50 in good health.

This clonotype was counted between two and nine times. V usage is TRBV27 and J usage is TRBJ2-3, with D perhaps matching TRBD1 or TRBD2 (6 bases each). The V and J ends lost 2 bases and 4 bases respectively, with 22 bases between them. Germline V CDR1 and CDR2: MNHEY, SMNVEV (reference sequence). The CDR3 has 18 residues. CDR3 in amino acids: CASSLRGMAWEASDTQYF. The CDR3, as DNA: TGTGCCAGCAGTTTAAGGGGGATGGCGTGGGAGGCGTCAGATACGCAGTATTTT.

This clonotype has a single count. This chain connects TRBV12-3 or TRBV12-4 to TRBJ1-2; a possible D gene is TRBD1 (5 bases). The CDR3 spans 13 residues. Trimming shortened V by 7 bases and J by 9 bases, and 18 bases separated the two germline ends. This CDR3 reads CASTRGTGGSYTF. As DNA, the CDR3 is TGTGCCAGCACCCGGGGCACCGGGGGAAGCTACACCTTC.

There are many counts of this clonotype. The genes are TRBV7-2 and TRBJ2-7; TRBD2 matches at 7 bases. V trimming: 3 bases; J trimming: 3 bases; junction bases outside the gene matches: 2. The length of the CDR3 is 13 residues. Germline lookup yields CDR1 SGHTA and CDR2 FQGNSA. CDR3 nucleotide sequence: TGTGCCAGCAGCTTGAGCGGGAACTACGAGCAGTACTTC. It yields the protein CASSLSGNYEQYF. Based on the CDR3 plus reference TRBV7-2 and TRBJ2-7, the full variable domain is GAGVSQSPSNKVTEKGKDVELRCDPISGHTALYWYRQSLGQGLEFLIYFQGNSAPDKSGLPSDRFSAERTGGSVSTLTIQRTQQEDSAVYLCASSLSGNYEQYFGPGTRLTVT.

This clonotype was recorded a few times. The rearrangement uses TRBV20-1 and TRBJ2-1, with TRBD1 as a possible D gene (6 bases). CDR1 and CDR2 (germline): DFQATT, SNEGSKA (reference sequence). CDR3 size: 13 residues. V lost 1 base, J lost 4 bases, and 8 bases lay in between. Here the CDR3 reads CSARGTVYNEQFF. CDR3 nucleotides: TGCAGTGCTAGAGGGACAGTGTACAATGAGCAGTTCTTC.

The rearrangement joins TRBV9 to TRBJ1-4, with 8 bases fitting TRBD1. Germline V CDR1 and CDR2: SGDLS, YYNGEE. The CDR3 is 17 amino acids. Trimming cost V 2 bases and J 2 bases; bases outside gene matches: 8. CDR3 sequence: CASSVNPRTGTNEKLFF. The CDR3, as DNA: TGTGCCAGCAGCGTCAATCCCAGGACAGGGACTAATGAAAAACTGTTTTTT.

V and J are TRBV24-1 and TRBJ1-2; tentative D call: TRBD1 (5 bases). The CDR3 contains 15 residues. Trimming left V 2 bases short and J 4 bases short, with 13 bases between. Germline CDR1 reads KGHDR; CDR2 reads SFDVKD. The CDR3 DNA is TGTGCCACCAGTGATTCCCAGGGACCGAGCTATGGCTACACCTTC. It encodes CATSDSQGPSYGYTF.

In this sample, this clonotype turned up a few times. The J gene is TRBJ2-5, the V gene TRBV13; TRBD1 is a possible D gene (5 bases). The CDR3 has 15 amino acids. V dropped 0 bases and J dropped 4 bases, with 12 bases sitting between them. Per germline, CDR1 PRHDT and CDR2 FYEKMQ (reference sequence). This CDR3 is CASSLGQGPGETQYF. The CDR3 coding sequence is TGTGCCAGCAGCTTAGGGCAGGGTCCCGGAGAGACCCAGTACTTC.

The CDR3 protein is CSARDAASNQETQYF. The CDR3 nucleotides read TGCAGTGCTAGAGATGCCGCTAGCAACCAAGAGACCCAGTACTTC. The rearrangement uses TRBV20-1 and TRBJ2-5; D may be TRBD2 (5 bases). Germline loops: CDR1 DFQATT, CDR2 SNEGSKA (reference sequence). V gave up 0 bases and J gave up 0 bases, with 11 bases separating them. The CDR3 has 15 residues.

This clonotype turned up a few times. This chain connects TRBV4-1 to TRBJ2-6, with D maybe TRBD2 (5 bases). Germline CDR1 MGHRA, CDR2 YSYEKL. V lost 0 bases to trimming and J lost 0 bases, with 18 bases between them. This CDR3 spans 20 amino acids. The CDR3 is CASSQDWLAQVVSGANVLTF. Here the CDR3 DNA reads TGCGCCAGCAGCCAAGACTGGCTAGCCCAAGTAGTCTCTGGGGCCAACGTCCTGACTTTC.